A single TCR beta chain is shown here with its context. This sample stems from a study of blood T cell repertoires in COVID-19. Study-wide background: Samples came from the United States, Italy and Spain, spanning acute and convalescent COVID-19. T cells, B-cell-depleted T cells, or PBMCs provided the cDNA or gDNA that served as material.

Sequenced by immunoSEQ multiplex PCR; TCRdb stores in-frame clones only, minus some. This table has about 200,000 clones, roughly nine tenths appearing once. Trimming took 0 bases from V and 4 from J; bases not matched to a gene: 1. This CDR3 is built from 15 residues. The germline V gene has CDR1 MNHEY and CDR2 SVGAGI. The gene calls are TRBV6-5 and TRBJ1-5; 9 bases fit TRBD1. This TCR was recovered from a woman in her sixties or seventies with acute or convalescent COVID-19. The material sequenced was peripheral blood. CDR3: CASSYSGTGNQPQHF. The CDR3 coding sequence is TGTGCCAGCAGTTACTCGGGGACAGGGAATCAGCCCCAGCATTTT.